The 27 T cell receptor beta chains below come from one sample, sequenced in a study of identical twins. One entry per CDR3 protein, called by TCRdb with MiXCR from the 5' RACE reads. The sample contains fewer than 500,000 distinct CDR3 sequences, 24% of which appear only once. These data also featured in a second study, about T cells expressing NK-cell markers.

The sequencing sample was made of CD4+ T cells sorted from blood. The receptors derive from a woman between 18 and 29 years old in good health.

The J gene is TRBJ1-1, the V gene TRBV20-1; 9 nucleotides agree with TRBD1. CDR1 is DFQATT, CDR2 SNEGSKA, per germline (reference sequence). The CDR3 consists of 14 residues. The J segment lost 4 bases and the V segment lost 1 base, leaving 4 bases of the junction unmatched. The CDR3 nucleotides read TGCAGTGCTAGAGTACAGGGGGCGCGCACTGAAGCTTTCTTT. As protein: CSARVQGARTEAFF.

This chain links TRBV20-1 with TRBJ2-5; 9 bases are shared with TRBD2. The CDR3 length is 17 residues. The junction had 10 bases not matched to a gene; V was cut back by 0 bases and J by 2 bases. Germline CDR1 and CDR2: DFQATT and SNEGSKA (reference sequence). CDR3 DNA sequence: TGCAGTGCTAGAGATCTCTATGCGGGAGGGAAACAAGAGACCCAGTACTTC. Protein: CSARDLYAGGKQETQYF.

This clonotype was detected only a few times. The CDR3 region is CASSSSPLPHYGYTF. CDR3 sequence (DNA): TGTGCCAGCAGTTCGTCCCCTTTGCCACACTATGGCTACACCTTC. The chain has TRBV12-3 or TRBV12-4 and TRBJ1-2; D is unresolved. Trimming shortened V by 4 bases and J by 3 bases, and 15 bases separated the two germline ends. CDR3 length equals 15 residues.

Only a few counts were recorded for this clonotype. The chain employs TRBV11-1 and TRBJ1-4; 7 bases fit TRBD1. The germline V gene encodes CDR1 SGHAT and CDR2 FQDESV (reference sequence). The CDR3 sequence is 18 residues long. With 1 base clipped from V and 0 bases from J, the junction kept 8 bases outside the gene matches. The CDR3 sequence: CASSLGSRTGPTNEKLFF. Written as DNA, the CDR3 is TGTGCCAGCAGCTTAGGGTCAAGGACAGGCCCAACTAATGAAAAACTGTTTTTT.

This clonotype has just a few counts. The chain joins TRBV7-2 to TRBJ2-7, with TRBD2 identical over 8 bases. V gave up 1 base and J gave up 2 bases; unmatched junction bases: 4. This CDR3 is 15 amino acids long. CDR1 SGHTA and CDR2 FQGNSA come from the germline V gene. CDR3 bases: TGTGCCAGCAGCTTAGAGGGACTAGGGACCTACGAGCAGTACTTC. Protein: CASSLEGLGTYEQYF.

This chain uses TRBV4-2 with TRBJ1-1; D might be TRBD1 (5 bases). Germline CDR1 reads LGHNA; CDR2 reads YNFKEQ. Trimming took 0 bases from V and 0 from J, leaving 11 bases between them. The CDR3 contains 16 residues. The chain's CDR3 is CASSQDPRDLNTEAFF. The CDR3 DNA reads TGTGCCAGCAGCCAAGATCCCAGGGACCTGAACACTGAAGCTTTCTTT.

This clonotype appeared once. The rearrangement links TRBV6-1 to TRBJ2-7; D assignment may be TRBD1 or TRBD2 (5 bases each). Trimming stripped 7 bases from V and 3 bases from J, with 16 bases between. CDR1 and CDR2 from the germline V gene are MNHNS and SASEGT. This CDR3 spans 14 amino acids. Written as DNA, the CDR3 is TGTGCCAGCAACACCGGGACCGGACTCTACGAGCAGTACTTC. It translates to CASNTGTGLYEQYF.

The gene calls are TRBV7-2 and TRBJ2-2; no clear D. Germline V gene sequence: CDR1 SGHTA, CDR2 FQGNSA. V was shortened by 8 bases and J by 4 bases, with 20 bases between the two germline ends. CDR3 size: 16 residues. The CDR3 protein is CASRSASPTITGELFF. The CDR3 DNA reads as TGTGCCAGCCGATCGGCCTCCCCTACTATCACCGGGGAGCTGTTTTTT.

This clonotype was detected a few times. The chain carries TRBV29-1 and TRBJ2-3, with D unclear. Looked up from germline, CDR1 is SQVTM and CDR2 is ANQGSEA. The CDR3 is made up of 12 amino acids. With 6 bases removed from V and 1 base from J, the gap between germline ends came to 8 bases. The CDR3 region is CSVDDGTDTQYF. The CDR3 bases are TGCAGCGTCGACGACGGCACAGATACGCAGTATTTT.

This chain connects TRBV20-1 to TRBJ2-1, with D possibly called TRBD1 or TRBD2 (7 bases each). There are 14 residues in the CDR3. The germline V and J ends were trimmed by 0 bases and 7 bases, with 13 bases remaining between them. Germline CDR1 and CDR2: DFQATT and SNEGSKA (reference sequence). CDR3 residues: CSARDGRGRNEQFF. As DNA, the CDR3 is TGCAGTGCTAGAGATGGGAGGGGGCGAAATGAGCAGTTCTTC.

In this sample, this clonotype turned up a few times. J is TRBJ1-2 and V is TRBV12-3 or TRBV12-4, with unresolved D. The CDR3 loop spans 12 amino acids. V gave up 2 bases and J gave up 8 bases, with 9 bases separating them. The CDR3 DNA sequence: TGTGCCAGCAGTTTACTCCCGTCGGGCTACACCTTC. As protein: CASSLLPSGYTF.

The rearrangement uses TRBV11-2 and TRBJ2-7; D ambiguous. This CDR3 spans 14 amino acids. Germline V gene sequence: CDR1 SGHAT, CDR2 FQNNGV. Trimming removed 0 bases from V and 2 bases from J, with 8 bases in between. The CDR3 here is CASSLEPVPYEQYF. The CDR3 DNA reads TGTGCCAGCAGCTTAGAACCAGTACCCTACGAGCAGTACTTC.

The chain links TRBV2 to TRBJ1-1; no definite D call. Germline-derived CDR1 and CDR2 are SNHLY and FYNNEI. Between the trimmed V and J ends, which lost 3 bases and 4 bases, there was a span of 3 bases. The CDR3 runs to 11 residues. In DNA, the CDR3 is TGTGCCAGCAGTGAGATCACTGAAGCTTTCTTT. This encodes CASSEITEAFF. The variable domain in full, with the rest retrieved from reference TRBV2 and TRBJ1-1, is EPEVTQTPSHQVTQMGQEVILRCVPISNHLYFYWYRQILGQKVEFLVSFYNNEISEKSEIFDDQFSVERPDGSNFTLKIRSTKLEDSAMYFCASSEITEAFFGQGTRLTVV.

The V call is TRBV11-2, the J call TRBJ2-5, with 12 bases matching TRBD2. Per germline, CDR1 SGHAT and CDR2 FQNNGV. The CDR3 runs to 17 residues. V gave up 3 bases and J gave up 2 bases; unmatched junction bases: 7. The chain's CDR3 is CASSLGGLAGGQETQYF. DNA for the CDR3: TGTGCCAGCAGCTTGGGAGGGCTAGCGGGAGGGCAAGAGACCCAGTACTTC.

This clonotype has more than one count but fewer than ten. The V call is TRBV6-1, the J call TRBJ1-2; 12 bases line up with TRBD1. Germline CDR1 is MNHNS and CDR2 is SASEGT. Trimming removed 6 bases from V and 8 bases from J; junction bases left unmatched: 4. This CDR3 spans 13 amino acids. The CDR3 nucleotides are TGTGCCAGCAGCTTGGGACAGGGGGCCGGCTACACCTTC. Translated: CASSLGQGAGYTF.

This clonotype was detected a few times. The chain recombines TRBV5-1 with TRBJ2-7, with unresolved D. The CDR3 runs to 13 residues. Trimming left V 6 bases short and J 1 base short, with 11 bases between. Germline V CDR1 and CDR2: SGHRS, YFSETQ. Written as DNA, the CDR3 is TGCGCCAGCACCCCCGGGCGGTCCTACGAGCAGTACTTC. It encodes CASTPGRSYEQYF.

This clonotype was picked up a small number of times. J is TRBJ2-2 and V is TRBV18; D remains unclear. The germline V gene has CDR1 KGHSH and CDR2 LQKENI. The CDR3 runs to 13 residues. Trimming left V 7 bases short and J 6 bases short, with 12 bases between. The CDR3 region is CASYATSPGELFF. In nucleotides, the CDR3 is TGTGCCAGCTATGCGACTTCCCCCGGGGAGCTGTTTTTT. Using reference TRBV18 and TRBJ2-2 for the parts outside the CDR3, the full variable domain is NAGVMQNPRHLVRRRGQEARLRCSPMKGHSHVYWYRQLPEEGLKFMVYLQKENIIDESGMPKERFSAEFPKEGPSILRIQQVVRGDSAAYFCASYATSPGELFFGEGSRLTVL.

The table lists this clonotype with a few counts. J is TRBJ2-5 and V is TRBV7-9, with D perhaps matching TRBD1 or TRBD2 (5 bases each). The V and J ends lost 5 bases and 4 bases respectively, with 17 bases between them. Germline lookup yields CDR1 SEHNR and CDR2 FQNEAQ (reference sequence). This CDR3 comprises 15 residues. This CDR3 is CASSTPGPMRETQYF. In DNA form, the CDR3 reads TGTGCCAGCAGCACCCCGGGACCGATGAGAGAGACCCAGTACTTC.

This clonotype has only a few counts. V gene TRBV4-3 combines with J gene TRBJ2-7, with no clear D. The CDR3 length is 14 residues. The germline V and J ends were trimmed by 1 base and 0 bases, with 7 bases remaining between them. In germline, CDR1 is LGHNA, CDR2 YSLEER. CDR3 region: CASSQGRFSYEQYF. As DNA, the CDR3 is TGCGCCAGCAGCCAAGGCAGGTTCTCCTACGAGCAGTACTTC.

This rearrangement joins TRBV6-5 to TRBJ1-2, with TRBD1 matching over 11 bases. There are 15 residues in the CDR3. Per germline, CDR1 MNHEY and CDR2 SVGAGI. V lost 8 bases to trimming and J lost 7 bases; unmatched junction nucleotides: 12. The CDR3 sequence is CASVRTGTGGSGYTF. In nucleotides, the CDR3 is TGTGCCAGCGTTAGGACCGGGACAGGGGGGAGTGGCTACACCTTC.

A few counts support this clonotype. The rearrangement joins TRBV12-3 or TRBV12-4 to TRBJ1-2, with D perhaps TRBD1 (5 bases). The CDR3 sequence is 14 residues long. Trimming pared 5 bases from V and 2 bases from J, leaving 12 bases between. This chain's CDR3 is CASSARDGNYGYTF. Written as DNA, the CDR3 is TGTGCCAGCAGTGCGAGGGACGGAAACTATGGCTACACCTTC.

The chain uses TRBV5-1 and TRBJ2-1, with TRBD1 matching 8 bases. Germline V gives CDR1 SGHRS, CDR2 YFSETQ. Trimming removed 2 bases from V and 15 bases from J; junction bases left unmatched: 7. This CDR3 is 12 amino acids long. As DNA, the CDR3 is TGCGCCAGCAGCTTCGATCAGGGGGCCTCGTTCTTC. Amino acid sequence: CASSFDQGASFF.

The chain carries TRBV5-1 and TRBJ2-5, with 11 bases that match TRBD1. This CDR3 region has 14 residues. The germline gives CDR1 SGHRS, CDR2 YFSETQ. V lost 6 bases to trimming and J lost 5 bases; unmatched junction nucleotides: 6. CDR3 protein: CASTRTGGAETQYF. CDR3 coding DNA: TGCGCCAGCACACGGACAGGGGGCGCGGAGACCCAGTACTTC. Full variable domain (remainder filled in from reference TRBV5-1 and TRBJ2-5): KAGVTQTPRYLIKTRGQQVTLSCSPISGHRSVSWYQQTPGQGLQFLFEYFSETQRNKGNFPGRFSGRQFSNSRSEMNVSTLELGDSALYLCASTRTGGAETQYFGPGTRLLVL.

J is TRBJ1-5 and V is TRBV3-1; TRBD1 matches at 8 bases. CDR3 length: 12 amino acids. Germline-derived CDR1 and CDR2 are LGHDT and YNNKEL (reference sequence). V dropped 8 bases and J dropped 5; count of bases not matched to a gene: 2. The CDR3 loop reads CASGQGDQPQHF. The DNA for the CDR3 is TGTGCCAGCGGACAGGGAGATCAGCCCCAGCATTTT.

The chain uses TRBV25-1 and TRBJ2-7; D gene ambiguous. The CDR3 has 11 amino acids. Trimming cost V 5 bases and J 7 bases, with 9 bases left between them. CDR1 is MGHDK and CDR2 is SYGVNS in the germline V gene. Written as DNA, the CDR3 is TGTGCCAGCAGTCGTTGGGCGGAGCAGTACTTC. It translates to CASSRWAEQYF.

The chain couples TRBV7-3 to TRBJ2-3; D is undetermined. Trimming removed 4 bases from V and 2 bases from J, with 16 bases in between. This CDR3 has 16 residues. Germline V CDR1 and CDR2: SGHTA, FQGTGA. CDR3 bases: TGTGCCAGCAGCTATTCCCACAGTCCTGCCACAGATACGCAGTATTTT. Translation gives CASSYSHSPATDTQYF.

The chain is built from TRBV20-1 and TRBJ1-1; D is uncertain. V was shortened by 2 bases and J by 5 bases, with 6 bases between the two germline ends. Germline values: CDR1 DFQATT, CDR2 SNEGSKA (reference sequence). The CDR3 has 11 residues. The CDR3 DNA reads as TGCAGTGCTAGATTTGAGACTGAAGCTTTCTTT. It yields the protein CSARFETEAFF.